Presented here are 27 T cell receptor beta chains from one specimen sequenced in a study of T cells in tuberculosis. Using immunoSEQ multiplex PCR, the repertoire was profiled, and TCRdb retains in-frame clones only, with some absent. This sample has 45,000 or so clones, with 90% to 95% found just once. Specimen: PBMCs. Receptor source: a donor aged 10-29 years with latent tuberculosis or without tuberculosis infection.

This sequence joins TRBV7-2 and TRBJ1-1, with D maybe TRBD1 (5 bases). Trimming cost V 3 bases and J 1 base, with 6 bases left between them. The CDR3 spans 13 residues. CDR1 is SGHTA, CDR2 FQGNSA, per germline. CDR3 sequence (DNA): TGTGCCAGCAGCTTGACAGCGAACACTGAAGCTTTCTTT. Translating it yields CASSLTANTEAFF.

The rearrangement joins TRBV5-1 to TRBJ1-2, with TRBD1 as a possible D gene (5 bases). The V gene lost 5 bases and the J gene lost 1 base, with 9 bases spanning the gap. CDR3 length equals 13 residues. CDR1 and CDR2 from the germline V gene are SGHRS and YFSETQ. The chain's CDR3 is CASRLTDNYGYTF. CDR3 nucleotide sequence: TGCGCCAGCAGGTTGACAGATAACTATGGCTACACCTTC. Filled out from reference TRBV5-1 and TRBJ1-2, the complete variable domain reads KAGVTQTPRYLIKTRGQQVTLSCSPISGHRSVSWYQQTPGQGLQFLFEYFSETQRNKGNFPGRFSGRQFSNSRSEMNVSTLELGDSALYLCASRLTDNYGYTFGSGTRLTVV.

The V call is TRBV18, the J call TRBJ2-7; D uncertain. This CDR3 is built from 16 residues. The ends were cut back, 1 base at V and 1 base at J, with 14 bases in the middle. Germline CDR1 and CDR2: KGHSH and LQKENI. The CDR3 spells CASSPLASSTSYEQYF. CDR3 DNA sequence: TGTGCCAGCTCACCACTGGCAAGCTCGACATCCTACGAGCAGTACTTC. Using reference TRBV18 and TRBJ2-7 for the parts outside the CDR3, the full variable domain is NAGVMQNPRHLVRRRGQEARLRCSPMKGHSHVYWYRQLPEEGLKFMVYLQKENIIDESGMPKERFSAEFPKEGPSILRIQQVVRGDSAAYFCASSPLASSTSYEQYFGPGTRLTVT.

The J gene is TRBJ2-5, the V gene TRBV7-2, with 13 positions matching TRBD2. The V gene's germline CDR1 is SGHTA and CDR2 FQGNSA. This CDR3 has 17 amino acids. Trimming took 5 bases from V and 5 from J; bases not matched to a gene: 11. The CDR3 DNA follows: TGTGCCAGCAGCCCCAGACTAGCGGGAGGTGGTAGGGAGACCCAGTACTTC. Protein sequence: CASSPRLAGGGRETQYF.

This clone came up once. V gene TRBV29-1 combines with J gene TRBJ2-7; possibly TRBD2 for D (6 bases). Germline V gives CDR1 SQVTM, CDR2 ANQGSEA. The CDR3 is 15 residues long. V was trimmed by 6 bases and J by 1 base, leaving 19 bases between them. For the CDR3, the DNA is TGCAGCGTGGAGGGTGGCAGGCAAAATTCCTACGAGCAGTACTTC. It specifies CSVEGGRQNSYEQYF.

The CDR3 DNA reads as TGTGCCAGCATTGGGCGCAGGAACACGCAGAACACTGAAGCTTTCTTT. Amino acids: CASIGRRNTQNTEAFF. This chain links TRBV21-1 with TRBJ1-1; no check of the table's D call, TRBD1, against the DNA was made. TRBV21-1 corresponds to a pseudogene. This CDR3 is 16 amino acids long.

The CDR3 here is CASSFTGGTEAFF. The CDR3, as DNA: TGTGCCAGCAGCTTCACAGGGGGAACTGAAGCTTTCTTT. The chain uses TRBV5-8 and TRBJ1-1, with TRBD1 matching over 8 bases. Germline lookup yields CDR1 SGHTS and CDR2 YDEGEE. The V gene end was trimmed by 2 bases and the J gene end by 5 bases; junction bases not matched to a gene: 2. The CDR3 is 13 residues long. Based on the CDR3 plus reference TRBV5-8 and TRBJ1-1, the full variable domain is EAGVTQSPTHLIKTRGQQATLRCSPISGHTSVYWYQQALGLGLQFLLWYDEGEERNRGNFPPRFSGRQFPNYSSELNVNALELEDSALYLCASSFTGGTEAFFGQGTRLTVV.

V gene TRBV14 combines with J gene TRBJ2-7; D may be TRBD1 (6 bases). The CDR3 is 14 amino acids. Per germline, CDR1 SGHDN and CDR2 FVKESK. The ends were cut back, 3 bases at V and 3 bases at J, with 12 bases in the middle. The chain's CDR3 is CASSHWGPLYEQYF. The CDR3 DNA reads as TGTGCCAGCAGCCACTGGGGGCCCCTCTACGAGCAGTACTTC.

The chain carries TRBV10-3 and TRBJ1-3; unclear D gene. Germline CDR1 is ENHRY and CDR2 is SYGVKD. The germline V and J ends were trimmed by 4 bases and 4 bases, with 5 bases remaining between them. The CDR3 consists of 12 residues. The CDR3 region is CAISVTGNTIYF. The DNA for the CDR3 is TGTGCCATCAGTGTTACAGGAAACACCATATATTTT.

This clone was seen just once. CDR3 amino acids: CASSSKIGLAGLVSAQYF. CDR3 nucleotide sequence: TGCGCCAGCAGCTCCAAAATAGGACTAGCGGGTCTCGTAAGCGCGCAGTATTTT. The chain is built from TRBV5-1 and TRBJ2-3, with TRBD2 matching over 11 bases. J lost 10 bases, V lost 3 bases, and 19 bases had no gene match. Germline V gene data show CDR1 as SGHRS and CDR2 as YFSETQ. CDR3 length: 18 amino acids. The full variable domain, its missing parts supplied by reference TRBV5-1 and TRBJ2-3, is KAGVTQTPRYLIKTRGQQVTLSCSPISGHRSVSWYQQTPGQGLQFLFEYFSETQRNKGNFPGRFSGRQFSNSRSEMNVSTLELGDSALYLCASSSKIGLAGLVSAQYFGPGTRLTVL.

The chain carries TRBV27 and TRBJ2-7; 12 bases match TRBD2. V trimming: 0 bases; J trimming: 3 bases; junction bases outside the gene matches: 9. Germline lookup yields CDR1 MNHEY and CDR2 SMNVEV (reference sequence). The CDR3 runs to 18 residues. The CDR3 bases are TGTGCCAGCAGTTTATCGTTAGGACTAGCGGGACATCACTACGAGCAGTACTTC. Translation gives CASSLSLGLAGHHYEQYF.

The chain uses TRBV6-1 and TRBJ2-1; D possibly corresponds to TRBD2 (5 bases). Germline V gene data show CDR1 as MNHNS and CDR2 as SASEGT. The CDR3 sequence is 11 residues long. The germline V and J ends were trimmed by 7 bases and 7 bases, with 8 bases remaining between them. In nucleotides, the CDR3 is TGTGCCAGCACTAGACTAAATGAGCAGTTCTTC. The encoded protein is CASTRLNEQFF.

The genes are TRBV9 and TRBJ1-1, with D possibly TRBD1 on 6 matching bases. V dropped 4 bases and J dropped 1 base, with 8 bases sitting between them. Germline CDR1 reads SGDLS; CDR2 reads YYNGEE. CDR3 length equals 13 residues. The CDR3 bases are TGTGCCAGCAGCCGGGGACAGAACACTGAAGCTTTCTTT. It is translated as CASSRGQNTEAFF.

This clone was picked up a small number of times. The chain couples TRBV10-3 to TRBJ1-5; 11 bases are a match to TRBD1. The germline V gene has CDR1 ENHRY and CDR2 SYGVKD. The V and J ends lost 4 bases and 4 bases, in that order; junction bases with no gene match: 0. This CDR3 has 14 amino acids. DNA of the CDR3: TGTGCCATCAGTGGGGACAGGGGGAATCAGCCCCAGCATTTT. It specifies CAISGDRGNQPQHF.

The chain uses TRBV27 and TRBJ1-1; 9 bases line up with TRBD1. V lost 9 bases and J lost 7; bases outside the gene matches: 6. This CDR3 is 12 amino acids long. In germline, CDR1 is MNHEY, CDR2 SMNVEV (reference sequence). As DNA, the CDR3 is TGTGCCAGGGAACAGGGGGCTGTTGAAGCTTTCTTT. Amino acid sequence: CAREQGAVEAFF.

The rearrangement uses TRBV6-4 and TRBJ2-7; TRBD2 matches at 7 bases. Looked up from germline, CDR1 is MRHNA and CDR2 is SNTAGT. Trimming cost V 4 bases and J 2 bases; bases outside gene matches: 5. CDR3 length equals 14 residues. The CDR3 here is CASSVYSGPYEQYF. DNA for the CDR3: TGTGCCAGCAGTGTTTATAGCGGGCCCTACGAGCAGTACTTC.

The chain has TRBV7-9 and TRBJ2-7, with D possibly TRBD2 on 8 matching bases. V lost 4 bases and J lost 3, with 16 bases in between. The CDR3 covers 15 residues. CDR1 and CDR2 from the germline V gene are SEHNR and FQNEAQ (reference sequence). CDR3 loop: CASSSREGANYEQYF. CDR3 DNA: TGTGCCAGCAGCTCCCGGGAGGGGGCAAACTACGAGCAGTACTTC.

The chain recombines TRBV13 with TRBJ1-1; 7 bases are shared with TRBD1. J gave up 5 bases and V 2 bases, and 8 bases lay outside the gene matches. The germline CDR1 and CDR2 sequences are PRHDT and FYEKMQ (reference sequence). The CDR3 consists of 15 residues. As DNA, the CDR3 is TGTGCCAGCAGCTTAAGCAGGGGGGTTGGGACTGAAGCTTTCTTT. The encoded protein is CASSLSRGVGTEAFF.

V and J are TRBV19 and TRBJ1-1; D perhaps matches TRBD1 (5 bases). Germline V gene sequence: CDR1 LNHDA, CDR2 SQIVND (reference sequence). Trimming took off 7 bases at V and 1 base at J, with 10 bases between the two ends. This CDR3 comprises 13 residues. The CDR3 reads CASTHGANTEAFF. The DNA for the CDR3 is TGTGCCAGTACTCATGGGGCGAACACTGAAGCTTTCTTT. Combining the CDR3 with reference TRBV19 and TRBJ1-1 gives the whole variable domain DGGITQSPKYLFRKEGQNVTLSCEQNLNHDAMYWYRQDPGQGLRLIYYSQIVNDFQKGDIAEGYSVSREKKESFPLTVTSAQKNPTAFYLCASTHGANTEAFFGQGTRLTVV.

V is TRBV5-1 and J is TRBJ1-1; D remains ambiguous. V was clipped by 0 bases and J by 0 bases, with 15 bases between them. CDR1 is SGHRS and CDR2 is YFSETQ in the germline V gene. CDR3 length equals 17 residues. The chain's CDR3 is CASSLVYIGGMNTEAFF. The DNA of the CDR3 is TGCGCCAGCAGCTTGGTATATATTGGCGGGATGAACACTGAAGCTTTCTTT. The whole variable domain, remainder taken from reference TRBV5-1 and TRBJ1-1, is KAGVTQTPRYLIKTRGQQVTLSCSPISGHRSVSWYQQTPGQGLQFLFEYFSETQRNKGNFPGRFSGRQFSNSRSEMNVSTLELGDSALYLCASSLVYIGGMNTEAFFGQGTRLTVV.

The chain recombines TRBV29-1 with TRBJ2-2; 7 bases are shared with TRBD2. Unmatched junction bases numbered 1, after V lost 5 bases and J lost 7 bases. The germline CDR1 and CDR2 sequences are SQVTM and ANQGSEA. The CDR3 runs 11 residues. CDR3 region: CSVRTSGELFF. DNA for the CDR3: TGCAGCGTTCGGACTAGCGGGGAGCTGTTTTTT.

Only one count was recorded for this clone. The chain couples TRBV19 to TRBJ1-2, with D possibly matching TRBD1 (5 bases). CDR3 size: 13 residues. Germline CDR1 is LNHDA and CDR2 is SQIVND (reference sequence). Trimming shortened V by 3 bases and J by 9 bases, and 14 bases separated the two germline ends. CDR3 loop: CASSIWQGLSYTF. The CDR3 region has the DNA TGTGCCAGTAGTATTTGGCAGGGACTGAGCTACACCTTC.

The rearrangement uses TRBV28 and TRBJ1-2; D call uncertain. The CDR3 consists of 14 residues. Trimming cost V 3 bases and J 4 bases, with 12 bases left between them. Germline V gives CDR1 MDHEN, CDR2 SYDVKM. The DNA for the CDR3 is TGTGCCAGCAGTTTGGGCAGGCTACTCTATGGCTACACCTTC. Its translation: CASSLGRLLYGYTF.

This clone was observed a handful of times. V gene TRBV28 combines with J gene TRBJ2-7; D might be TRBD2 (6 bases). Trimming cost V 7 bases and J 2 bases, with 18 bases left between them. Per germline, CDR1 MDHEN and CDR2 SYDVKM. This CDR3 is built from 15 residues. The CDR3 DNA is TGTGCCAGCACGAAGCCGGGCGGGGCTACCTACGAGCAGTACTTC. Protein sequence: CASTKPGGATYEQYF.

CDR3 in amino acids: CASRLEYSGRRYEQYF. CDR3 in DNA: TGTGCAAGTCGCTTAGAGTATAGCGGGAGGCGGTACGAGCAGTACTTC. This chain joins TRBV12-2 and TRBJ2-7; TRBD2, the table's D call, lacks a check against the DNA. TRBV12-2 is a listed pseudogene. The CDR3 sequence is 16 residues long.

J is TRBJ1-2 and V is TRBV7-6; 7 positions agree with TRBD1. Germline trimming cut 5 bases from V and 0 bases from J; bases unmatched to any gene: 6. The CDR3 covers 15 residues. Germline assignment: CDR1 SGHVS and CDR2 FNYEAQ. The chain's CDR3 is CASSIGTATNYGYTF. The CDR3 bases are TGTGCCAGCAGCATCGGGACAGCAACTAACTATGGCTACACCTTC.

The chain has TRBV6-1 and TRBJ1-1, with 11 bases matching TRBD1. Germline lookup yields CDR1 MNHNS and CDR2 SASEGT. CDR3 size: 14 residues. Trimming removed 6 bases from V and 6 bases from J; junction bases left unmatched: 6. The CDR3 DNA follows: TGTGCCAGCAGAGCAGGACAGGGGGCATCTGAAGCTTTCTTT. Its translation is CASRAGQGASEAFF.